A selection of T cell receptor beta chains follows, all from one sample in a study of technical replicates of blood from a handful of donors. The data were produced by immunoSEQ multiplex PCR, yet TCRdb's version contains in-frame clones alone and is incomplete. The profile shows 95,000 or so clones, approximately 96% of them singletons. Material: T cells isolated from PBMCs. The receptors come from a human donor in good health. CDR3s include the opening cysteine and the closing phenylalanine or tryptophan. The D gene is left open where the match is weak. Expanded clones are given a class, and other clones once, few, many or no size at all.

clone_size j_call v_call d_call cdr3_nt cdr3_aa
once TRBJ2-5 TRBV5-4 TRBD2 TGTGCCAGCAGCTTTCTAGCGGGATCCCAAGAGACCCAGTACTTC CASSFLAGSQETQYF
NA TRBJ2-7 TRBV14 NA TGTGCCAGCAGCCAATCGGGGAGGATCAGGGAGCAGTACTTC CASSQSGRIREQYF
NA TRBJ2-1 TRBV28 TRBD2 TGTGCCAGCAGTTTTAGTGCGGGAGGGTACAATGAGCAGTTCTTC CASSFSAGGYNEQFF
NA TRBJ2-1 TRBV9 TRBD2 TGTGCCAGCAGCGCACTAGCGGGGGACCTATCCTACAATGAGCAGTTCTTC CASSALAGDLSYNEQFF
NA TRBJ2-7 TRBV5-4 NA TGTGCCAGCAGCTTTCTTGCCTACGAGCAGTACTTC CASSFLAYEQYF
NA TRBJ2-1 TRBV2 TRBD1 TGTGCCAGCAAACTTACAGGGGGCTGGGAGCAGTTCTTC CASKLTGGWEQFF
NA TRBJ1-4 TRBV2 NA TGTGCCGGCCGGGTCGCTAATGAAAAACTGTTTTTT CAGRVANEKLFF
NA TRBJ2-7 TRBV18 NA TGTGCCAGCTCACCCAGGACATACTACGAGCAGTACTTC CASSPRTYYEQYF
NA TRBJ2-1 TRBV19 TRBD1 TGTGCCAGTAGCACCGGGACAGGTTCCAATGAGCAGTTCTTC CASSTGTGSNEQFF
NA TRBJ2-5 TRBV19 NA TGTGCCAGTAGTGAGGGAGGGACCCAGTACTTC CASSEGGTQYF
NA TRBJ2-3 TRBV5-1 TRBD2 TGCGCCAGCAGCCCAAGGACTAGCGGGCTATCTTATTTT CASSPRTSGLSYF
NA TRBJ2-6 TRBV7-2 TRBD1 TGTGCCAGCAGCTCCTCCGGGACAGGGGTCGGGGCCAACGTCCTGACTTTC CASSSSGTGVGANVLTF
NA TRBJ2-1 TRBV4-1 TRBD1 TGCGCCAGCATCGGGACAGGGATGAATGAGCAGTTCTTC CASIGTGMNEQFF
NA TRBJ1-2 TRBV14 TRBD1 TGTGCCAGCAGCCAGACAGGGATTTTCTTCGGCTACACCTTC CASSQTGIFFGYTF
NA TRBJ1-5 TRBV19 TRBD1 TGTGCCAGTAGTATATGGGGACAGCTCAATCAGCCCCAGCATTTT CASSIWGQLNQPQHF
NA TRBJ1-2 TRBV30 NA TGTGCCTGGACCCGGGGGGGGAGCGGCTACACCTTC CAWTRGGSGYTF
once TRBJ2-2 TRBV4-2 TRBD2 TGTGCCAGCAGCCAAGCTACTAGCGGAGGTACCGGGGAGCTGTTTTTT CASSQATSGGTGELFF
NA TRBJ2-1 TRBV10-2 NA TGCGCCAGCAGTGCCCCCGATGAGCAGTTCTTC CASSAPDEQFF
NA TRBJ2-5 TRBV7-2 TRBD2 TGTGCCAGCAGCTTCGGGAGGGGCCCAACCACCTACCAAGAGACCCAGTACTTC CASSFGRGPTTYQETQYF